Each of the 23 T cell receptor beta chains below was sequenced from the same sample in a study of blood T cell repertoires in COVID-19. Sequencing used immunoSEQ multiplex PCR; TCRdb keeps in-frame clones, though not all of them. Of under 150,000 clones listed, approximately 84% are singletons. Sequenced sample: peripheral blood. The receptors come from a woman between 35 and 50 years old with acute or convalescent COVID-19.

There are a few counts of this clone. The rearrangement links TRBV7-2 to TRBJ2-2; TRBD2 aligns across 9 bases. The ends lost 5 bases at V and 0 bases at J; junction bases unmatched: 4. The CDR3 contains 16 residues. From germline, CDR1 is SGHTA and CDR2 FQGNSA. The CDR3 region is CASSLRGGANTGELFF. The CDR3 DNA sequence: TGTGCCAGCAGCCTGCGGGGGGGCGCGAACACCGGGGAGCTGTTTTTT.

This chain uses TRBV18 with TRBJ2-2; tentative D call: TRBD1 (6 bases). The V end was cut by 7 bases, the J end by 4 bases, with 10 bases between. The germline V gene encodes CDR1 KGHSH and CDR2 LQKENI. This CDR3 contains 13 residues. The CDR3 DNA follows: TGTGCCAGCTTCCGAGGGGGCACCGGGGAGCTGTTTTTT. It yields the protein CASFRGGTGELFF.

This CDR3 reads CASSRLEAFF. The CDR3 DNA reads TGTGCCAGCAGCCGACTTGAAGCTTTCTTT. The V and J genes are TRBV2 and TRBJ1-1; D gene ambiguous. The germline gives CDR1 SNHLY, CDR2 FYNNEI. This CDR3 region has 10 residues. V was cut by 6 bases and J by 7 bases, with 6 bases left in between.

The rearrangement uses TRBV11-3 and TRBJ1-5; D gene unclear. Germline V gene sequence: CDR1 SGHNT, CDR2 YENEEA. This CDR3 is built from 15 residues. V was trimmed by 0 bases and J by 4 bases, leaving 10 bases between them. DNA for the CDR3: TGTGCCAGCAGCTTAGATAGGCGGAATAATCAGCCCCAGCATTTT. Translation gives CASSLDRRNNQPQHF. The full variable domain, completed using reference TRBV11-3 and TRBJ1-5, is EAGVVQSPRYKIIEKKQPVAFWCNPISGHNTLYWYLQNLGQGPELLIRYENEEAVDDSQLPKDRFSAERLKGVDSTLKIQPAELGDSAVYLCASSLDRRNNQPQHFGDGTRLSIL.

This clone showed up just a few times. The chain recombines TRBV7-2 with TRBJ2-1; TRBD2 is a possible D gene (6 bases). Trimming cost V 5 bases and J 4 bases, with 15 bases left between them. The germline gives CDR1 SGHTA, CDR2 FQGNSA. CDR3 length equals 15 residues. The CDR3 loop is CASSPRAGYYNEQFF. DNA for the CDR3: TGTGCCAGCAGCCCTAGGGCGGGGTATTACAATGAGCAGTTCTTC. The full variable domain, rest sourced from reference TRBV7-2 and TRBJ2-1, is GAGVSQSPSNKVTEKGKDVELRCDPISGHTALYWYRQSLGQGLEFLIYFQGNSAPDKSGLPSDRFSAERTGGSVSTLTIQRTQQEDSAVYLCASSPRAGYYNEQFFGPGTRLTVL.

Remarks on this clone: Sequence at one end of the junction differs from germline and may be a read error. The V gene is TRBV7-9, the J gene TRBJ1-4; 7 bases are shared with TRBD1. Germline V gene data show CDR1 as SEHNR and CDR2 as FQNEAQ (reference sequence). The CDR3 sequence is 12 residues long. The CDR3, as DNA: TGTGCCAGCAGCTCAGACCGGGACAGCCCCGCCTTT. It encodes CASSSDRDSPAF.

V usage is TRBV18 and J usage is TRBJ2-7; D might be TRBD1 (6 bases). Germline V gene sequence: CDR1 KGHSH, CDR2 LQKENI. The CDR3 totals 12 residues. Trimming stripped 3 bases from V and 7 bases from J, with 10 bases between. CDR3 sequence: CASSPPRGEQYF. In nucleotides, the CDR3 is TGTGCCAGCTCACCCCCCAGGGGTGAGCAGTACTTC.

The chain employs TRBV7-9 and TRBJ2-7; 7 bases are a match to TRBD1. Trimming removed 7 bases from V and 2 bases from J; junction bases left unmatched: 11. This CDR3 has 15 amino acids. CDR1 is SEHNR and CDR2 is FQNEAQ in the germline V gene (reference sequence). The CDR3 here is CASNLMTGRTYEQYF. Here the CDR3 DNA reads TGTGCCAGCAACCTGATGACAGGGCGCACCTACGAGCAGTACTTC. The full variable domain, its missing parts supplied by reference TRBV7-9 and TRBJ2-7, is DTGVSQNPRHKITKRGQNVTFRCDPISEHNRLYWYRQTLGQGPEFLTYFQNEAQLEKSRLLSDRFSAERPKGSFSTLEIQRTEQGDSAMYLCASNLMTGRTYEQYFGPGTRLTVT.

The chain employs TRBV3-1 (or the pseudogene TRBV3-2) and TRBJ2-2; a weak D match, TRBD1 (5 bases). Germline V gene lookup returns CDR1 LGHDT and CDR2 YNNKEL (reference sequence). V was shortened by 5 bases and J by 1 base, with 11 bases between the two germline ends. The CDR3 is 15 residues long. The chain's CDR3 is CASSSTGQNTGELFF. The CDR3 DNA sequence: TGTGCCAGCAGCTCAACAGGACAGAACACCGGGGAGCTGTTTTTT.

This clone was observed many times. The V gene is TRBV19, the J gene TRBJ2-2, with D unresolved. Germline-derived CDR1 and CDR2 are LNHDA and SQIVND (reference sequence). The ends were cut back, 3 bases at V and 6 bases at J, with 11 bases in the middle. This CDR3 is 14 amino acids long. As DNA, the CDR3 is TGTGCCAGTAGTATCCAATCGAGCGCCGGGGAGCTGTTTTTT. Residues: CASSIQSSAGELFF.

Here the CDR3 reads CASSLDRTGGNNEQFF. In nucleotides, the CDR3 is TGTGCCAGCAGCTTAGATAGGACAGGGGGCAACAATGAGCAGTTCTTC. The chain has TRBV7-9 and TRBJ2-1, with 11 bases aligning to TRBD1. The CDR3 consists of 16 residues. The V segment lost 1 base and the J segment 5 bases; nucleotides outside the gene matches: 4. Germline CDR1 SEHNR, CDR2 FQNEAQ (reference sequence).

The V gene is TRBV6-2 or TRBV6-3, the J gene TRBJ2-3; D is unclear. CDR1 and CDR2 (germline): MNHEY, SVGEGT. Trimming took off 2 bases at V and 3 bases at J, with 18 bases between the two ends. The CDR3 totals 17 residues. The CDR3, as DNA: TGTGCCAGCAGTTACCTCGCAGTTCATGCCCCTACAGATACGCAGTATTTT. Amino acid sequence: CASSYLAVHAPTDTQYF.

The gene calls are TRBV19 and TRBJ1-5, with a tentative D call TRBD1 (6 bases). Germline CDR1 and CDR2: LNHDA and SQIVND (reference sequence). V lost 4 bases and J 0 bases, leaving 10 bases between the germline ends. CDR3 length equals 15 residues. CDR3 loop: CASSKGQFSNQPQHF. The CDR3 DNA sequence: TGTGCCAGTAGTAAAGGACAGTTTAGCAATCAGCCCCAGCATTTT.

The rearrangement joins TRBV2 to TRBJ2-2; no definite D call. The germline CDR1 and CDR2 sequences are SNHLY and FYNNEI. The CDR3 is 14 amino acids. V lost 2 bases to trimming and J lost 1 base, with 5 bases between them. CDR3: CASSETWNTGELFF. For the CDR3, the DNA is TGTGCCAGCAGTGAAACATGGAACACCGGGGAGCTGTTTTTT.

This rearrangement joins TRBV19 to TRBJ2-7, with D possibly matching TRBD1 (5 bases). Germline CDR1 and CDR2: LNHDA and SQIVND (reference sequence). Trimming took 4 bases from V and 3 from J, leaving 10 bases between them. There are 13 residues in the CDR3. The CDR3 coding sequence is TGTGCCAGTAGTACTCAGGGAAGCTACGAGCAGTACTTC. It encodes CASSTQGSYEQYF.

V is TRBV5-1 and J is TRBJ1-4, with 7 positions matching TRBD1. CDR1 is SGHRS, CDR2 YFSETQ, per germline. The CDR3 totals 13 residues. V shed 1 base, J shed 7 bases, and the junction held 1 base outside the gene matches. CDR3 region: CASSLNRGEKLFF. The CDR3 region has the DNA TGCGCCAGCAGCTTGAACAGGGGTGAAAAACTGTTTTTT.

The chain links TRBV5-1 to TRBJ2-3, with D perhaps matching TRBD1 (7 bases). The CDR3 is 15 residues long. V was shortened by 0 bases and J by 3 bases, with 11 bases between the two germline ends. Germline CDR1 reads SGHRS; CDR2 reads YFSETQ. The CDR3 region has the DNA TGCGCCAGCAGCTTGGGACAGGGAGGAACAGATACGCAGTATTTT. Its translation: CASSLGQGGTDTQYF.

This chain connects TRBV11-2 to TRBJ1-6, with a tentative D call TRBD1 (5 bases). The CDR3 totals 13 residues. The germline CDR1 and CDR2 sequences are SGHAT and FQNNGV. Trimming shortened V by 4 bases and J by 6 bases, and 7 bases separated the two germline ends. CDR3 sequence reads: CASSWGGNSPLHF. CDR3 DNA sequence: TGTGCCAGCAGCTGGGGGGGTAATTCACCCCTCCACTTT.

This clone was seen just once. The rearrangement joins TRBV6-5 to TRBJ2-2; D is unresolved. The CDR3 has 11 residues. Trimming stripped 8 bases from V and 13 bases from J, with 14 bases between. Looked up from germline, CDR1 is MNHEY and CDR2 is SVGAGI. The CDR3 sequence: CASSPPPGLFF. The DNA of the CDR3 is TGTGCCAGCTCTCCCCCCCCCGGGCTGTTTTTT.

In nucleotides, the CDR3 is TGTGCCAGTAGTCGGGGGGGGCTCGATCAGCCCCAGCATTTT. Translated: CASSRGGLDQPQHF. The chain couples TRBV19 to TRBJ1-5; maybe TRBD1 (6 bases). The CDR3 totals 14 residues. From germline, CDR1 is LNHDA and CDR2 SQIVND (reference sequence). Trimming pared 5 bases from V and 5 bases from J, leaving 13 bases between.

V gene TRBV19 combines with J gene TRBJ1-1; D is ambiguous. This CDR3 is built from 11 residues. V gave up 5 bases and J gave up 7 bases, with 8 bases separating them. Germline V gene data show CDR1 as LNHDA and CDR2 as SQIVND (reference sequence). CDR3 residues: CASSVLREAFF. The CDR3 nucleotides read TGTGCCAGTAGTGTACTCCGTGAAGCTTTCTTT. Supplemented by reference TRBV19 and TRBJ1-1, the full variable domain reads DGGITQSPKYLFRKEGQNVTLSCEQNLNHDAMYWYRQDPGQGLRLIYYSQIVNDFQKGDIAEGYSVSREKKESFPLTVTSAQKNPTAFYLCASSVLREAFFGQGTRLTVV.

The chain employs TRBV18 and TRBJ2-7; no definite D call. Germline CDR1 and CDR2: KGHSH and LQKENI. The V gene lost 6 bases and the J gene lost 3 bases, with 12 bases spanning the gap. This CDR3 contains 13 residues. The DNA for the CDR3 is TGTGCCAGCTCCCCAACAGATAACTACGAGCAGTACTTC. Encoded protein: CASSPTDNYEQYF.

This clone has only one observation. This chain joins TRBV2 and TRBJ1-5; 7 bases fit TRBD1. The CDR3 is made up of 15 amino acids. The germline CDR1 and CDR2 sequences are SNHLY and FYNNEI. Unmatched junction bases numbered 9, after V lost 6 bases and J lost 4 bases. The CDR3 spells CASRMGTAINQPQHF. Written as DNA, the CDR3 is TGTGCCAGCAGAATGGGGACAGCAATTAATCAGCCCCAGCATTTT.